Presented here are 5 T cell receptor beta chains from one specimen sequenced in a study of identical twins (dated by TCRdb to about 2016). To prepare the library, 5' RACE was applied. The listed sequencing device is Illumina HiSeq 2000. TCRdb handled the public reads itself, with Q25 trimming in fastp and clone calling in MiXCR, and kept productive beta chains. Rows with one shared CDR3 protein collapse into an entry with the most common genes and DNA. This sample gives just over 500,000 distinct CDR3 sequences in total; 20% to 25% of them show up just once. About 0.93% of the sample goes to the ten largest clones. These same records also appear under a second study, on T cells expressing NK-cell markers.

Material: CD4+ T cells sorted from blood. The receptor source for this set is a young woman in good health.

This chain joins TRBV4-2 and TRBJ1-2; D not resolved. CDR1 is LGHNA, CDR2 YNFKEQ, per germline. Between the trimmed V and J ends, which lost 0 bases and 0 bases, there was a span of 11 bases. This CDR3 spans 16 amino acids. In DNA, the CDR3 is TGTGCCAGCAGCCAAGATCTTAGGGCTGCTAACTATGGCTACACCTTC. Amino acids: CASSQDLRAANYGYTF.

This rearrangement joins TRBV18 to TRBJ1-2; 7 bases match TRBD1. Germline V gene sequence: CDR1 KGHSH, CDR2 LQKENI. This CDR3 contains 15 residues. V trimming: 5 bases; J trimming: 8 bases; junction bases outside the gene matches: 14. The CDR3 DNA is TGTGCCAGCTCAACAAACCAACCGACAGGGAAGGGCTACACCTTC. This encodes CASSTNQPTGKGYTF.

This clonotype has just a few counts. CDR3 sequence reads: CASSLGGTSALDTQYF. DNA of the CDR3: TGCGCCAGCAGCTTGGGTGGGACTAGCGCCTTAGATACGCAGTATTTT. This rearrangement joins TRBV5-1 to TRBJ2-3; TRBD2 matches 10 bases. The CDR3 runs to 16 residues. Germline V gene lookup returns CDR1 SGHRS and CDR2 YFSETQ. Trimming removed 0 bases from V and 5 bases from J; junction bases left unmatched: 6.

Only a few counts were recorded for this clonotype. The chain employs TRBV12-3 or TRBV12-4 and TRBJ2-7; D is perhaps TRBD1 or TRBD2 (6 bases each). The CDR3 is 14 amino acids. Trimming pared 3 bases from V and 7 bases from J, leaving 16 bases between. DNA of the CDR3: TGTGCCAGCAGTTTGCGACAGGCGGGGCGGGAGCAGTACTTC. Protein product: CASSLRQAGREQYF.

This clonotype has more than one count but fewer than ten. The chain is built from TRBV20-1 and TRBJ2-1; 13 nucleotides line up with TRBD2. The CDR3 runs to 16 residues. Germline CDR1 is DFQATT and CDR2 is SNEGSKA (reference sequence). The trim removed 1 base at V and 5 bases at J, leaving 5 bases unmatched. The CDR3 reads CSARGSGTSGNNEQFF. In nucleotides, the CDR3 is TGCAGTGCTAGAGGATCCGGGACTAGCGGGAACAATGAGCAGTTCTTC.